This passage covers 13 T cell receptor beta chains from one sample sequenced in a study of T cells in Graves' hyperthyroidism and ophthalmopathy (dated by TCRdb to between 2017 and 2020). The library was made by multiplex PCR. The sequencer listed for this sample is Illumina HiSeq 2000. TCR beta CDR3 regions were amplified from RNA transcripts. The first round of RT-PCR for the TCR CDR3 was performed with the HTBI primer set and the Qiagen OneStep RT-PCR kit. In TCRdb, the public reads were trimmed at Q25 with fastp and aligned with MiXCR, with productive beta chains retained. For every CDR3 protein sequence, its rows merge into one entry that carries the most common genes and DNA. This sample holds hundreds of thousands of distinct CDR3 sequences; roughly 15% were observed only once. In total, the top ten clones hold around an eighth of the sample. The source material was blood. The receptors stem from a woman between 50 and 59 years old with Graves' ophthalmopathy.

This clonotype was observed at least ten times. This chain connects TRBV7-3 to TRBJ2-2; 11 nucleotides line up with TRBD2. CDR1 SGHTA and CDR2 FQGTGA come from the germline V gene. Trimming took 5 bases from V and 7 from J; bases not matched to a gene: 6. The CDR3 has 15 amino acids. The CDR3: CASSTSGSVGGELFF. The CDR3 region has the DNA TGTGCCAGCAGCACTAGCGGGAGTGTCGGCGGGGAGCTGTTTTTT.

The rearrangement links TRBV12-3 or TRBV12-4 to TRBJ2-5; no clear D gene. This CDR3 is 15 amino acids long. Trimming removed 8 bases from V and 5 bases from J, with 21 bases in between. CDR3 sequence reads: CASCGGIFRAETQYF. CDR3 sequence (DNA): TGTGCCAGCTGCGGTGGGATATTTCGCGCGGAGACCCAGTACTTC.

This clonotype was observed at least ten times. V gene TRBV20-1 combines with J gene TRBJ2-5; D might be TRBD1 (6 bases). CDR3 length equals 14 residues. Germline V gene sequence: CDR1 DFQATT, CDR2 SNEGSKA (reference sequence). Trimming stripped 1 base from V and 1 base from J, with 10 bases between. In DNA form, the CDR3 reads TGCAGTGCTAGAGCAGGCAGGGGCCAAGAGACCCAGTACTTC. Protein: CSARAGRGQETQYF.

This clonotype appeared many times. The rearrangement links TRBV20-1 to TRBJ1-1; tentatively, D is TRBD1 (5 bases). The ends were cut back, 3 bases at V and 4 bases at J, with 15 bases in the middle. The CDR3 extends over 14 amino acids. Germline CDR1 is DFQATT and CDR2 is SNEGSKA (reference sequence). The CDR3 DNA reads as TGCAGTGCTAGGGGGCTTGTGGATCGCACTGAAGCTTTCTTT. Translation: CSARGLVDRTEAFF.

At least ten counts were recorded for this clonotype. V usage is TRBV28 and J usage is TRBJ1-1; possible D gene TRBD1, 5 bases. The CDR3 is 14 amino acids. The V end lost 6 bases, the J end lost 5 bases, and 16 bases lay between the germline ends. From germline, CDR1 is MDHEN and CDR2 SYDVKM. The CDR3 loop is CASRPPNGGTEAFF. The DNA of the CDR3 is TGTGCCAGCAGACCACCCAACGGGGGGACTGAAGCTTTCTTT.

For the CDR3, the DNA is TGTGCCATCAGTGAGTCTGGCGGGAGGGCTAACATTCAGTACTTC. Translating gives CAISESGGRANIQYF. The V and J genes are TRBV10-3 and TRBJ2-4; 9 bases match TRBD2. The V gene's germline CDR1 is ENHRY and CDR2 SYGVKD. The CDR3 is 15 residues long. V lost 0 bases and J lost 7; bases outside the gene matches: 4.

This clonotype was detected a few times. J is TRBJ2-1 and V is TRBV5-1; 8 nucleotides agree with TRBD2. Unmatched junction bases numbered 13, after V lost 6 bases and J lost 8 bases. CDR3 length equals 15 residues. Germline values: CDR1 SGHRS, CDR2 YFSETQ. In DNA form, the CDR3 reads TGCGCCAGCAACTTAGGTCCCGGGACTAGTTATGAGCAGTTCTTC. Amino acids: CASNLGPGTSYEQFF.

This clonotype was recorded at least ten times. The chain joins TRBV6-2 or TRBV6-3 to TRBJ1-2; no clear D. Germline V gives CDR1 MNHEY, CDR2 SVGEGT. The germline V and J ends were trimmed by 0 bases and 1 base, with 12 bases remaining between them. This CDR3 has 16 amino acids. In DNA form, the CDR3 reads TGTGCCAGCAGTTACTCGAGGTCAGCCAATAACTATGGCTACACCTTC. Protein product: CASSYSRSANNYGYTF.

This clonotype was seen a few times. The chain links TRBV18 to TRBJ1-3; TRBD1 might be the D (5 bases). Trimming took 1 base from V and 1 from J, leaving 8 bases between them. This CDR3 is built from 15 residues. Germline-derived CDR1 and CDR2 are KGHSH and LQKENI. Here the CDR3 reads CASSPQAGSGNTIYF. In DNA form, the CDR3 reads TGTGCCAGCTCACCACAAGCAGGGTCTGGAAACACCATATATTTT.

This clonotype has ten or more counts. The chain is built from TRBV11-2 and TRBJ2-3; 8 bases are a match to TRBD2. The V gene end was trimmed by 1 base and the J gene end by 3 bases; junction bases not matched to a gene: 12. This CDR3 contains 18 residues. The V gene's germline CDR1 is SGHAT and CDR2 FQNNGV. The CDR3 region is CASSLGPFPASGTDTQYF. In nucleotides, the CDR3 is TGTGCCAGCAGCTTAGGTCCCTTCCCGGCTAGCGGGACAGATACGCAGTATTTT.

The chain joins TRBV6-1 to TRBJ1-5; D remains unclear. Germline CDR1 MNHNS, CDR2 SASEGT. This CDR3 has 14 residues. V lost 6 bases and J lost 2, with 11 bases in between. For the CDR3, the DNA is TGTGCCAGCAGAGGCATTGAGGGCAATCAGCCCCAGCATTTT. It specifies CASRGIEGNQPQHF.

In this sample, this clonotype turned up many times. The genes are TRBV12-3 or TRBV12-4 and TRBJ2-1; the D call may be TRBD1 or TRBD2 (5 bases each). CDR3 size: 21 residues. The V and J ends lost 2 bases and 4 bases respectively, with 30 bases between them. The CDR3 DNA reads as TGTGCCAGCAGTTTATTCGTTTTGGGCCAAACGGGACCTAGGAGATACAATGAGCAGTTCTTC. Its translation: CASSLFVLGQTGPRRYNEQFF.

V is TRBV9 and J is TRBJ2-1; unclear D gene. The CDR3 loop spans 13 amino acids. V dropped 0 bases and J dropped 7 bases, with 8 bases sitting between them. Germline V gene lookup returns CDR1 SGDLS and CDR2 YYNGEE. The CDR3 nucleotides read TGTGCCAGCAGCGTAGTCGACGAAAATGAGCAGTTCTTC. This codes for CASSVVDENEQFF.